This T cell receptor beta chain was sequenced in a study of blood T cells in healthy people across ages. Combining a sample-barcoded 5' primer with a J-beta primer mix, a second PCR ran for roughly 6 to 12 cycles. Per sample, CDR3-containing paired-end reads numbered at least 2.5 million. TCRdb recomputed calls from the 5' RACE reads with MiXCR, one row per CDR3 protein. The sample includes about 1.6 million distinct CDR3 sequences, around 35% seen only once; the top ten take roughly 12%. This clonotype was seen more than once but under ten times. V lost 0 bases to trimming and J lost 6 bases, with 9 bases between them. Germline values: CDR1 SEHNR, CDR2 FQNEAQ (reference sequence). This CDR3 is built from 13 residues. The donors, all healthy, were Caucasians living in Russia, aged roughly 6 to 100. Samples each yielded at least 6 micrograms of total RNA.

This chain joins TRBV7-9 and TRBJ2-7; D is undetermined. Sequenced: blood. This sequence originates from a woman aged 25 to 45 in good health. This CDR3 reads CASSLASALEQYF. CDR3 DNA: TGTGCCAGCAGCTTAGCCTCGGCACTCGAGCAGTACTTC.